The 30 T cell receptor beta chains listed next were all sequenced from one sample in a study of tumor and adjacent non-tumor tissue in lung cancer. RNA was extracted from bulk tissue without any cell sorting. A modified ARM-PCR protocol with three rounds of nested PCR amplified TCRbeta. TCRdb recomputed calls from the multiplex PCR reads with MiXCR, one row per CDR3 protein. The table has over 110,000 distinct CDR3 sequences, around 67% seen once. The sequenced sample was lung tumor tissue. The receptors shown here come from a man aged 60 to 75 with small cell lung cancer.

In this sample, this clonotype turned up many times. The chain employs TRBV20-1 and TRBJ2-2, with D uncertain. Trimming left V 0 bases short and J 7 bases short, with 9 bases between. This CDR3 contains 13 residues. Per the germline V gene, CDR1 is DFQATT and CDR2 is SNEGSKA (reference sequence). CDR3 amino acids: CSAREVQFGELFF. Written as DNA, the CDR3 is TGCAGTGCTAGAGAGGTACAGTTCGGGGAGCTGTTTTTT.

There are a few counts of this clonotype. V gene TRBV30 combines with J gene TRBJ2-1; D call uncertain. The V end lost 2 bases, the J end lost 3 bases, and 8 bases lay between the germline ends. The CDR3 contains 13 residues. The germline V gene encodes CDR1 GTSNPN and CDR2 SVGIG (reference sequence). DNA for the CDR3: TGTGCCTGGAGTCGAAACCTCTACAATGAGCAGTTCTTC. Its translation is CAWSRNLYNEQFF.

This clonotype came up a few times. The chain is built from TRBV28 and TRBJ2-7; possibly TRBD2 for D (7 bases). Germline V gives CDR1 MDHEN, CDR2 SYDVKM. The V and J ends lost 5 bases and 2 bases respectively, with 13 bases between them. This CDR3 contains 14 residues. CDR3 sequence: CASSPGGGTYEQYF. CDR3 in DNA: TGTGCCAGCAGTCCCGGCGGGGGCACCTACGAGCAGTACTTC.

To note about this clonotype: Compared with germline, one end of the junction differs, possibly owing to a read error. V and J are TRBV15 and TRBJ2-2, with 8 positions matching TRBD2. The length of the CDR3 is 17 residues. CDR1 is LNHNV, CDR2 YYDKDF, per germline (reference sequence). The CDR3 DNA follows: TGTGCCACCAGGGAGGGACTAGTTGGAAAGAACATCGGGGAGCTGTTTTTT. It translates to CATREGLVGKNIGELFF.

Regarding this clonotype: Just one base apart from a much larger clone, this may be a read error. The chain is built from TRBV12-3 or TRBV12-4 and TRBJ2-5; TRBD2 might be the D (6 bases). Trimming stripped 2 bases from V and 5 bases from J, with 9 bases between. The CDR3 runs 13 residues. The CDR3 protein is CASSLCGGETQYF. CDR3 bases: TGTGCCAGCAGTTTATGTGGGGGGGAGACCCAGTACTTC.

On this clonotype: The junction differs from germline at one of its ends, possibly a read error. CDR3 nucleotides: TGCAATGCTAGAGGGCAGACAGGGAGCAATCAGCCCCAGCATTTT. Amino acids: CNARGQTGSNQPQHF. The chain is built from TRBV20-1 and TRBJ1-5; 7 nucleotides align to TRBD1. Germline CDR1 is DFQATT and CDR2 is SNEGSKA (reference sequence). CDR3 length: 15 amino acids.

Concerning this clonotype: At one boundary the junction diverges from the germline segment, which might be a read error. The chain employs TRBV2 and TRBJ2-3, with D tentatively TRBD2 (5 bases). This CDR3 has 14 residues. Germline lookup yields CDR1 SNHLY and CDR2 FYNNEI. The CDR3 bases are TGTGCCGGCAGCCCTGGACTCGACACAGATACGCAGTATTTT. Translated: CAGSPGLDTDTQYF.

Details on this clonotype: Given a much more abundant clone one base away, this may be a read error. The chain employs TRBV20-1 and TRBJ2-7; no firm D call. The germline V and J ends were trimmed by 5 bases and 3 bases, with 20 bases remaining between them. Germline lookup yields CDR1 DFQATT and CDR2 SNEGSKA (reference sequence). There are 15 residues in the CDR3. CDR3 DNA sequence: TGCAGTGCTGGACGGCTGGACGCCTGGATCTACGAGCAGTACTTC. It codes for CSAGRLDAWIYEQYF.

This clonotype was seen many times. The V gene is TRBV4-2, the J gene TRBJ2-7, with D perhaps TRBD2 (5 bases). Trimming shortened V by 1 base and J by 4 bases, and 8 bases separated the two germline ends. The CDR3 spans 13 residues. Germline V CDR1 and CDR2: LGHNA, YNFKEQ. The CDR3: CASSQGTGYEQYF. CDR3 sequence (DNA): TGTGCCAGCAGCCAAGGGACTGGATACGAGCAGTACTTC.

The chain employs TRBV20-1 and TRBJ2-4; D might be TRBD2 (5 bases). The V end lost 3 bases, the J end lost 0 bases, and 12 bases lay between the germline ends. CDR1 DFQATT and CDR2 SNEGSKA come from the germline V gene (reference sequence). The CDR3 spans 15 residues. The CDR3 sequence: CSASLARRAKNIQYF. The DNA of the CDR3 is TGCAGTGCTAGTCTAGCTAGAAGAGCCAAAAACATTCAGTACTTC.

A remark on this clonotype: This may be a read error, as it is one base from a much larger clone. The chain couples TRBV5-5 to TRBJ2-5; D tentatively fits TRBD1 or TRBD2 (6 bases each). The CDR3 extends over 15 amino acids. Looked up from germline, CDR1 is SGHKS and CDR2 is YYEKEE (reference sequence). Trimming cost V 4 bases and J 5 bases, with 18 bases left between them. The CDR3 region has the DNA TGTGCCAGCAGCGGGAGGCCAGGGGTAAATGAGACCCAGTACTTC. Translating gives CASSGRPGVNETQYF.

CDR3 residues: CASSPGLSGGEQYV. Written as DNA, the CDR3 is TGTGCCAGCAGTCCCGGACTATCGGGAGGTGAGCAGTACGTC. This sequence joins TRBV6-2 or TRBV6-3 and TRBJ2-7, with TRBD2 matching 7 bases. Looked up from germline, CDR1 is MNHEY and CDR2 is SVGEGT. Losses at the gene ends were 5 bases for V and 7 bases for J; bases not matched to a gene: 11. CDR3 length: 14 residues.

Notes on this clonotype: The CDR3 end shows no conserved phenylalanine or tryptophan, and so a read error is likely. V and J are TRBV4-2 and TRBJ2-6; no clear D gene. This CDR3 is 18 amino acids long. V lost 2 bases and J lost 2, with 16 bases in between. Germline CDR1 is LGHNA and CDR2 is YNFKEQ. The DNA for the CDR3 is TGTGCCAGCAGCCAATCCTCCCATAGGGAAACTGGGGCCAACGTCCTGACTTAC. It is translated as CASSQSSHRETGANVLTY.

V gene TRBV5-1 combines with J gene TRBJ2-2; D is undetermined. Trimming left V 4 bases short and J 3 bases short, with 4 bases between. The CDR3 runs 12 residues. CDR1 is SGHRS, CDR2 YFSETQ, per germline. The CDR3, as DNA: TGCGCCAGCAGCATCTACACCGGGGAGCTGTTTTTT. Translating it yields CASSIYTGELFF. The full variable domain, with the rest looked up from reference TRBV5-1 and TRBJ2-2, is KAGVTQTPRYLIKTRGQQVTLSCSPISGHRSVSWYQQTPGQGLQFLFEYFSETQRNKGNFPGRFSGRQFSNSRSEMNVSTLELGDSALYLCASSIYTGELFFGEGSRLTVL.

As regards this clonotype: Being one base from a much bigger clone, this may be a read error. This chain links TRBV10-3 with TRBJ2-3; 14 bases align to TRBD2. This CDR3 spans 16 amino acids. CDR1 ENHRY and CDR2 SYGVKD come from the germline V gene. CDR3 residues: CATAVGTSGSGDMQYF. DNA of the CDR3: TGTGCCACCGCAGTAGGGACTAGCGGGAGTGGGGATATGCAGTATTTT.

This clonotype was picked up many times. The V and J genes are TRBV20-1 and TRBJ2-1; D might be TRBD1 or TRBD2, each matching 5 bases. The CDR3 spans 13 residues. Per germline, CDR1 DFQATT and CDR2 SNEGSKA (reference sequence). V was cut by 5 bases and J by 8 bases, with 16 bases left in between. For the CDR3, the DNA is TGCAGTGCTTGGACTGGCACGGGACATGAGCAGTTCTTC. It encodes CSAWTGTGHEQFF.

The chain joins TRBV2 to TRBJ1-1; unclear D gene. CDR3 size: 14 residues. The germline V gene encodes CDR1 SNHLY and CDR2 FYNNEI. The ends were cut back, 7 bases at V and 7 bases at J, with 19 bases in the middle. CDR3 sequence reads: CASKTGLQSDEAFF. The CDR3 DNA sequence: TGTGCCAGCAAAACTGGGTTACAGAGCGATGAAGCTTTCTTT.

Details on this clonotype: The junction does not match germline at one end; this may be a read error. CDR3: CIARATASSPLQF. CDR3 nucleotides: TGCATTGCTAGAGCTACCGCTAGTTCACCCCTCCAATTT. This sequence joins TRBV20-1 and TRBJ1-6; D not resolved. This CDR3 region has 13 residues. Germline CDR1 is DFQATT and CDR2 is SNEGSKA (reference sequence).

Many counts were recorded for this clonotype. The chain combines TRBV6-5 with TRBJ2-1, with 13 bases aligning to TRBD2. Germline-derived CDR1 and CDR2 are MNHEY and SVGAGI. J lost 12 bases, V lost 7 bases, and 9 bases had no gene match. The CDR3 sequence is 14 residues long. In DNA form, the CDR3 reads TGTGCCAGCACCTCAGGGACTAGCGGGATTGGGCAGTTCTTC. As protein: CASTSGTSGIGQFF.

Notes on this clonotype: Because the CDR3 is missing its conserved closing phenylalanine or tryptophan, this is likely a read error. The chain uses TRBV11-3 and TRBJ2-2; D is possibly TRBD1 or TRBD2 (6 bases each). Germline assignment: CDR1 SGHNT and CDR2 YENEEA. The CDR3 has 15 amino acids. Written as DNA, the CDR3 is TGTGCCAGCAGCTTGGGGGCACCATTCCCCGGGGGGCTGTTTATT. Protein: CASSLGAPFPGGLFI.

This clonotype was counted a single time. Lacking the conserved final phenylalanine or tryptophan, this CDR3 likely reflects a read error. V is TRBV20-1 and J is TRBJ2-5, with unresolved D. The CDR3 runs 12 residues. Trimming removed 3 bases from V and 1 base from J, with 6 bases in between. Germline V gene lookup returns CDR1 DFQATT and CDR2 SNEGSKA (reference sequence). The CDR3 DNA reads TGCAGTGCTAGGAGGTGCCAAGAGACCCAGTACTTA. Encoded protein: CSARRCQETQYL.

The chain links TRBV4-1 to TRBJ2-5; the D is unclear. V lost 2 bases and J lost 2, with 21 bases in between. Per the germline V gene, CDR1 is MGHRA and CDR2 is YSYEKL. This CDR3 comprises 18 residues. This chain's CDR3 is CASSQSYVVGTYQETQYF. Written as DNA, the CDR3 is TGCGCCAGCAGCCAAAGTTACGTAGTGGGAACTTATCAAGAGACCCAGTACTTC.

With respect to this clonotype: A read error is possible here, since a much larger clone lies one base away. The V call is TRBV5-4, the J call TRBJ2-7; 9 positions match TRBD1. The CDR3 sequence is 15 residues long. Germline V lookup: CDR1 SGHNT, CDR2 YYREEE (reference sequence). The DNA of the CDR3 is TGTGCCATCAGCTTGGGTCGACAGGGGGCCTACGAGCAGTACTTC. Protein product: CAISLGRQGAYEQYF.

In regard to this clonotype: One end of the junction does not line up with germline, which may come from a read error. The V call is TRBV28, the J call TRBJ2-2, with TRBD1 matching over 9 bases. The CDR3 length is 15 residues. Germline CDR1 MDHEN, CDR2 SYDVKM. CDR3 nucleotide sequence: TGTGCCAGCACCCAACAGGGGGCGGGGAGCGGGGAGATGTTTTTT. This sequence encodes CASTQQGAGSGEMFF.

Turning to this clonotype: Just one base apart from a much larger clone, this may be a read error. The final CDR3 position lacks the conserved phenylalanine or tryptophan, pointing to a likely read error. The genes are TRBV12-3 or TRBV12-4 and TRBJ1-2; D unresolved. V lost 5 bases and J 5 bases, leaving 18 bases between the germline ends. This CDR3 region has 15 residues. CDR3 sequence: CASSPGSYSRYGYTI. The CDR3 region has the DNA TGTGCCAGCAGTCCCGGTTCTTACAGTCGATATGGCTACACCATC.

As regards this clonotype: This may be a read error, as it is one base from a much larger clone. Here the CDR3 reads CATSLAETGVDSTNEKLFF. CDR3 coding DNA: TGTGCCACCAGCTTGGCGGAGACAGGGGTTGATTCAACTAATGAAAAACTGTTTTTT. The V and J genes are TRBV5-4 and TRBJ1-4; 8 nucleotides match TRBD1. Germline V gives CDR1 SGHNT, CDR2 YYREEE (reference sequence). The CDR3 is 19 amino acids.

In its sample, this clonotype was seen many times. The J gene is TRBJ2-7, the V gene TRBV29-1, with 10 bases that match TRBD2. The CDR3 loop spans 15 amino acids. Trimming took 4 bases from V and 3 from J; bases not matched to a gene: 9. CDR1 and CDR2 (germline): SQVTM, ANQGSEA. The chain's CDR3 is CSVVDPSGGIYEQYF. CDR3 in DNA: TGCAGCGTTGTAGATCCTAGCGGGGGAATCTACGAGCAGTACTTC.

With respect to this clonotype: It may be a read error: a sequence one base away is much more abundant. CDR3 DNA sequence: TGTGTCAGCAGTGGGGCGGTTGAAACTCCCTACGAGCAGTACTTC. Translating it yields CVSSGAVETPYEQYF. The chain has TRBV6-1 and TRBJ2-7; D might be TRBD1 (5 bases). The germline V gene encodes CDR1 MNHNS and CDR2 SASEGT. The CDR3 extends over 15 amino acids.

DNA for the CDR3: TGCAGTGCTAGAGAGCGAGCGGGAGACTACAATGAGCAGTTCTTC. Its protein is CSARERAGDYNEQFF. The chain is built from TRBV20-1 and TRBJ2-1; 8 bases line up with TRBD2. Trimming at V came to 0 bases and at J to 3 bases, leaving 4 bases not matched to a gene. Germline CDR1 reads DFQATT; CDR2 reads SNEGSKA (reference sequence). The CDR3 runs 15 residues.

The chain uses TRBV5-1 and TRBJ1-2; 7 nucleotides agree with TRBD1. This CDR3 is 15 amino acids long. Germline-derived CDR1 and CDR2 are SGHRS and YFSETQ. This CDR3 is CTGSTGTDSTYGYTF. The CDR3, as DNA: TGCACCGGCAGCACAGGGACAGACTCCACCTATGGCTACACCTTC.